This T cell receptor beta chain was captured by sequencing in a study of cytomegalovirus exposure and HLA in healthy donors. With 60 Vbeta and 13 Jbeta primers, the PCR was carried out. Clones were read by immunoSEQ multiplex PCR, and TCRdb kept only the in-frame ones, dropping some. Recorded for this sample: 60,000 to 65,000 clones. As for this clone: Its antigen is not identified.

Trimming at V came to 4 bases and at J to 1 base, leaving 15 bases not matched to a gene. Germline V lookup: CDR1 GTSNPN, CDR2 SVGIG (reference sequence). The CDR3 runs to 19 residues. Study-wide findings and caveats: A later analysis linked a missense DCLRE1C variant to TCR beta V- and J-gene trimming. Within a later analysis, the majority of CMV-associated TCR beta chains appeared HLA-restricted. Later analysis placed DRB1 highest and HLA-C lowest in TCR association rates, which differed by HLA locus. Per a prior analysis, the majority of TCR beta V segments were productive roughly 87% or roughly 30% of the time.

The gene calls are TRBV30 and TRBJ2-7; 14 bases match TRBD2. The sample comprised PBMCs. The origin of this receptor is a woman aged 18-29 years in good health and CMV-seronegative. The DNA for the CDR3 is TGTGCCTGGACCACAGCGGGACTAGCGGGAGTACGGGGATCCTACGAGCAGTACTTC. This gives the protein CAWTTAGLAGVRGSYEQYF.